Each of the 18 T cell receptor beta chains below was sequenced from the same sample in a study of T-cell reconstitution after alpha-beta-depleted transplantation in children. Researchers prepared the TCRbeta library using unique molecular identifiers, the study reports. TCRdb re-called the PCR reads through MiXCR, storing one row per CDR3 protein. The sample has 200,000 or so distinct CDR3 sequences, 6.3% seen once. The sample in question was PBMCs, obtained before TCRalphabeta/CD19-depleted stem cell transplant. The receptor set was obtained from a girl less than two years old with combined immunodeficiency, due to receive a stem cell transplant.

This clonotype occurred many times. V and J are TRBV28 and TRBJ2-5; 8 bases match TRBD2. The CDR3 is 16 residues long. V was clipped by 3 bases and J by 4 bases; unmatched bases: 10. Germline lookup yields CDR1 MDHEN and CDR2 SYDVKM. This CDR3 is CASSFGDLAGRETQYF. As DNA, the CDR3 is TGTGCCAGCAGTTTTGGGGATTTAGCGGGGCGAGAGACCCAGTACTTC. Looking up the rest from reference TRBV28 and TRBJ2-5 gives the full variable domain: DVKVTQSSRYLVKRTGEKVFLECVQDMDHENMFWYRQDPGLGLRLIYFSYDVKMKEKGDIPEGYSVSREKKERFSLILESASTNQTSMYLCASSFGDLAGRETQYFGPGTRLLVL.

V is TRBV5-4 and J is TRBJ2-2, with 7 bases that match TRBD1. This CDR3 has 15 residues. From germline, CDR1 is SGHNT and CDR2 YYREEE (reference sequence). V trimming: 4 bases; J trimming: 1 base; junction bases outside the gene matches: 4. The CDR3 DNA sequence: TGTGCCAGCAGCCCGACAGGGCGGAACACCGGGGAGCTGTTTTTT. The encoded protein is CASSPTGRNTGELFF.

About this clonotype itself: A much larger clone differs by one base, so this may be a read error. V gene TRBV29-1 combines with J gene TRBJ2-1; possibly TRBD1 or TRBD2 for D (6 bases each). Trimming removed 4 bases at V and 4 bases at J, with 26 bases between. The CDR3 consists of 18 residues. Germline CDR1 is SQVTM and CDR2 is ANQGSEA. Here the CDR3 reads CSVAGKGRPGGTYNEQFF. The CDR3 DNA is TGCAGCGTTGCTGGAAAGGGTCGGCCAGGCGGGACATACAATGAGCAGTTCTTC.

This clonotype was recorded a few times. J is TRBJ1-5 and V is TRBV3-1; the D is unclear. V lost 0 bases to trimming and J lost 7 bases, with 22 bases between them. This CDR3 spans 18 amino acids. CDR1 LGHDT and CDR2 YNNKEL come from the germline V gene (reference sequence). As DNA, the CDR3 is TGTGCCAGCAGCCAAGATATCCCGCCCCATAAATTGGCCCAGCCCCAGCATTTT. Encoded protein: CASSQDIPPHKLAQPQHF.

This clonotype was recorded at least ten times. The chain carries TRBV11-2 and TRBJ2-1, with TRBD1 matching 8 bases. CDR1 is SGHAT and CDR2 is FQNNGV in the germline V gene. This CDR3 comprises 19 residues. The ends lost 3 bases at V and 0 bases at J; junction bases unmatched: 13. CDR3 sequence: CASSFPRDRIKSSYNEQFF. The CDR3 DNA sequence: TGTGCCAGCAGCTTTCCCCGGGACAGGATTAAAAGCTCCTACAATGAGCAGTTCTTC.

This clonotype was observed a handful of times. CDR3: CASSPRAGVGAKNIQYF. In DNA, the CDR3 is TGTGCCAGTAGTCCCCGGGCAGGGGTGGGAGCCAAAAACATTCAGTACTTC. The gene calls are TRBV19 and TRBJ2-4; D might be TRBD1 (6 bases). CDR1 and CDR2 (germline): LNHDA, SQIVND (reference sequence). The CDR3 is made up of 17 amino acids. The V end was cut by 5 bases, the J end by 0 bases, with 17 bases between.

This clonotype occurred many times. The rearrangement links TRBV9 to TRBJ2-7; 10 bases are shared with TRBD2. Trimming at V came to 3 bases and at J to 5 bases, leaving 8 bases not matched to a gene. The V gene's germline CDR1 is SGDLS and CDR2 YYNGEE. CDR3 size: 15 residues. The CDR3 region is CASSGLAGAANEQYF. DNA of the CDR3: TGTGCCAGCAGCGGCCTAGCGGGAGCGGCAAACGAGCAGTACTTC.

This clonotype has a count of ten or more. The chain combines TRBV20-1 with TRBJ2-3; 10 bases fit TRBD1. V was pared by 6 bases and J by 2 bases, with 5 bases of the junction left unmatched. This CDR3 region has 14 residues. Germline CDR1 and CDR2: DFQATT and SNEGSKA (reference sequence). CDR3 in DNA: TGCAGTGCCCAGGACAGGGGGAACACAGATACGCAGTATTTT. Translating it yields CSAQDRGNTDTQYF.

This clonotype was recorded many times. The chain couples TRBV7-2 to TRBJ2-7; 8 bases agree with TRBD2. The junction had 6 bases not matched to a gene; V was cut back by 3 bases and J by 2 bases. The germline gives CDR1 SGHTA, CDR2 FQGNSA. This CDR3 region has 15 residues. CDR3 bases: TGTGCCAGCAGCTTGGTAGGCGGGAGGCCCTACGAGCAGTACTTC. This gives the protein CASSLVGGRPYEQYF.

The chain couples TRBV6-2 or TRBV6-3 to TRBJ1-5; TRBD1 matches at 8 bases. Unmatched junction bases numbered 10, after V lost 5 bases and J lost 4 bases. The CDR3 consists of 16 residues. Germline V lookup: CDR1 MNHEY, CDR2 SVGEGT. The CDR3 DNA is TGTGCCAGCAGTCTTCTGGACAGGGCCAGAAATCAGCCCCAGCATTTT. Translated: CASSLLDRARNQPQHF.

At least ten counts were recorded for this clonotype. The chain links TRBV7-2 to TRBJ2-1, with 7 bases aligning to TRBD2. V was clipped by 5 bases and J by 8 bases; unmatched bases: 9. In germline, CDR1 is SGHTA, CDR2 FQGNSA. This CDR3 is 14 amino acids long. DNA of the CDR3: TGTGCCAGCAGCCAGAATTCACGGGGGGATGAGCAGTTCTTC. As protein: CASSQNSRGDEQFF.

This clonotype was observed many times. This chain connects TRBV6-5 to TRBJ1-3; no clear D. Germline lookup yields CDR1 MNHEY and CDR2 SVGAGI. The CDR3 has 16 residues. With 2 bases removed from V and 0 bases from J, the gap between germline ends came to 11 bases. CDR3 sequence (DNA): TGTGCCAGCAGTTACGGGAAGCGGCTCTCTGGAAACACCATATATTTT. This gives the protein CASSYGKRLSGNTIYF.

This chain joins TRBV28 and TRBJ1-6; D perhaps matches TRBD1 (5 bases). The CDR3 runs to 14 residues. V dropped 7 bases and J dropped 13 bases, with 20 bases sitting between them. CDR1 is MDHEN, CDR2 SYDVKM, per germline. The CDR3 coding sequence is TGTGCCAGCACCACCACGATTGAGAGGGGTCCCCTCCACTTT. Translation: CASTTTIERGPLHF.

This clonotype was seen more than once but under ten times. The V and J genes are TRBV6-2 or TRBV6-3 and TRBJ1-2, with 7 bases lining up with TRBD1. V was pared by 4 bases and J by 6 bases, with 11 bases of the junction left unmatched. This CDR3 has 15 residues. Looked up from germline, CDR1 is MNHEY and CDR2 is SVGEGT. The CDR3 bases are TGTGCCAGCAGTTTACCCTCGACAGGGAGGGATGGCTACACCTTC. This encodes CASSLPSTGRDGYTF.

This clonotype was counted at least ten times. The genes are TRBV7-2 and TRBJ2-1; unclear D gene. V was cut by 9 bases and J by 3 bases, with 12 bases left in between. The germline CDR1 and CDR2 sequences are SGHTA and FQGNSA. This CDR3 has 13 amino acids. CDR3 sequence (DNA): TGTGCCAGTTGGGCAGAAAACTACAATGAGCAGTTCTTC. Residues: CASWAENYNEQFF.

The table lists this clonotype with a few counts. CDR3 nucleotides: TGTGCCAGCTCAGGACAGGGGTTCTCTGGAGATACGCAGTATTTT. Translated: CASSGQGFSGDTQYF. This sequence joins TRBV18 and TRBJ2-3, with TRBD1 identical over 9 bases. The J segment lost 5 bases and the V segment lost 5 bases, leaving 8 bases of the junction unmatched. The length of the CDR3 is 15 residues. Germline V gene lookup returns CDR1 KGHSH and CDR2 LQKENI.

This clonotype was counted ten times or more. The chain recombines TRBV29-1 with TRBJ2-7; 9 bases agree with TRBD1. After removal of 4 bases from V and 3 bases from J, the junction contained 10 bases not matched to a gene. Germline assignment: CDR1 SQVTM and CDR2 ANQGSEA. The CDR3 is 15 amino acids. The CDR3 DNA sequence: TGCAGCGTTGGGGGAGGACAGGGGCCCTACTACGAGCAGTACTTC. The encoded protein is CSVGGGQGPYYEQYF.

This clonotype appeared many times. The J gene is TRBJ2-1, the V gene TRBV4-2; weak D call: TRBD2 (5 bases). The V and J ends lost 3 bases and 1 base respectively, with 10 bases between them. The V gene's germline CDR1 is LGHNA and CDR2 YNFKEQ. This CDR3 contains 15 residues. The DNA for the CDR3 is TGTGCCAGCAGCCAGCTACTAGGTTCCTACAATGAGCAGTTCTTC. Translated, it gives CASSQLLGSYNEQFF.